The text below deals with one TCR beta chain. Its antigen is not known. The CDR3 contains 16 residues. Germline assignment: CDR1 SGHRS and CDR2 YFSETQ. The V segment lost 3 bases and the J segment 4 bases; nucleotides outside the gene matches: 6. These data originate in a study of T cells in localized non-small cell lung cancer. Overall study findings and caveats: Adjacent lung exhibited a median of about 50 among the 100 most abundant tumor clones. Of the tissues analyzed, uninvolved adjacent lung showed maximal T cell clonality, greater than tumor. A higher density of T cells in blood coincided with extended overall survival.

Sequenced by immunoSEQ multiplex PCR; TCRdb stores in-frame clones only, minus some. The table records around 2,800 clones, roughly a quarter of them present only once. This clonotype was obtained from a man aged 35-75 years with stage I lung adenocarcinoma. V is TRBV5-1 and J is TRBJ2-5, with 13 bases fitting TRBD2. Sample: lung tumor tissue, taken before any cancer treatment. The CDR3 region has the DNA TGCGCCAGCAGCTACGGGACTAGCGGGACCAGAGAGACCCAGTACTTC. It specifies CASSYGTSGTRETQYF.